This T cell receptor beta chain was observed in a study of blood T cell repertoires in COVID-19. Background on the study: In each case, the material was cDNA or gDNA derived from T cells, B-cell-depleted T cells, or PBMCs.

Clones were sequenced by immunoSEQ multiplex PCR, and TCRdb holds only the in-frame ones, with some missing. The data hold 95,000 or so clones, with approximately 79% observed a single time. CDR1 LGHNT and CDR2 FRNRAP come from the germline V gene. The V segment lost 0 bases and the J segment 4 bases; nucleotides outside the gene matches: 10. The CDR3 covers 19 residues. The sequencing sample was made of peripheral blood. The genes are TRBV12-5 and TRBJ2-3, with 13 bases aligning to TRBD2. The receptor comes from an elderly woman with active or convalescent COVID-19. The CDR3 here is CASGLVPRTSGSISDTQYF. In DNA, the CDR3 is TGTGCTAGTGGTTTGGTACCCCGGACTAGCGGGAGTATCTCAGATACGCAGTATTTT.